This T cell receptor beta chain was identified during a study of CD8+CD57+ T cells in acquired aplastic anemia. Genomic DNA provided the template from which TCR beta VDJ and CDR3 profiles were obtained. TCRdb itself ran the reads through MiXCR, one entry per CDR3 protein. The table shows approximately 200,000 distinct CDR3 sequences, with 64% occurring only once. At least ten counts were recorded for this clonotype. No antigen is known for it. Trimming shortened V by 6 bases and J by 5 bases, and 25 bases separated the two germline ends. Germline V gene lookup returns CDR1 LNHDA and CDR2 SQIVND (reference sequence). The CDR3 covers 17 residues. Study-wide results and limits: Around 27 was the count of CD8+ CDR3 sequences that patients shared with controls.

This TCR was sampled from a human donor with severe aplastic anemia or a healthy control (not recorded which). The sequenced sample was sorted CD4+, CD8+, or CD8+CD57+ T cells (not recorded which) from PBMCs. The J gene is TRBJ1-1, the V gene TRBV19, with a possible D match to TRBD1 (6 bases). The chain's CDR3 is CASSPLGGLGVKTEAFF. The CDR3, as DNA: TGTGCCAGTAGCCCCTTGGGGGGGCTTGGCGTAAAGACTGAAGCTTTCTTT.